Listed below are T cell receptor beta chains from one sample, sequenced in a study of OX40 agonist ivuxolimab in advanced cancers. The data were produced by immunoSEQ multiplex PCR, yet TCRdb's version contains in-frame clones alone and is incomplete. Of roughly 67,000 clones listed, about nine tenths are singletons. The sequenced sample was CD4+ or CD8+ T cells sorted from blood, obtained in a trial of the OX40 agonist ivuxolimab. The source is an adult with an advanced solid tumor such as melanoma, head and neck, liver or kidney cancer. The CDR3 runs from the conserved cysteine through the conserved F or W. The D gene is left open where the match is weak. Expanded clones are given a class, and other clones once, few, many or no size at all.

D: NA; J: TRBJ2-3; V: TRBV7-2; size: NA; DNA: TGTGCCAGCAGCTCCCAACTGGGTACAGATACGCAGTATTTT; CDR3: CASSSQLGTDTQYF
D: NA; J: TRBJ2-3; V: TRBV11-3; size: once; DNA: TGTGCCAGCAGCTTAGCCGGGGGAACGCAGTATTTT; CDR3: CASSLAGGTQYF
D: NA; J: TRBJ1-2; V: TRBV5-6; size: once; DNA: TGTGCCAGCAGCTCAGTTGACAGAGGCGGTGGCTACACCTTC; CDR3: CASSSVDRGGGYTF
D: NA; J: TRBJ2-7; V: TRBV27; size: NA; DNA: TGTGCCAGCAGTTTACTCGGCGGGCACTACGAGCAGTACTTC; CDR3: CASSLLGGHYEQYF
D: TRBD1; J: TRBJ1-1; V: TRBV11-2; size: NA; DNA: TGTGCCAGCAGCTCAACTCAGGGGGGTGCGAACACTGAAGCTTTCTTT; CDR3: CASSSTQGGANTEAFF
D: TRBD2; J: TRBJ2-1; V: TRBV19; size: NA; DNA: TGTGCCAGTAGTATCGGTTGGGCGGGAGGCGTCTCCTACAATGAGCAGTTCTTC; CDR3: CASSIGWAGGVSYNEQFF
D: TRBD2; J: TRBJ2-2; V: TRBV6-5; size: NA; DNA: TGTGCCAGCAGTTATAGGACTAGCGACACCGGGGAGCTGTTTTTT; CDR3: CASSYRTSDTGELFF
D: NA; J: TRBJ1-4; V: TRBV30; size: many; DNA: TGTGCCTGGAGTGTAATAAGGGAAAAACTGTTTTTT; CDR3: CAWSVIREKLFF
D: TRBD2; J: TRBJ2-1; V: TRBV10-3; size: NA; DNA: TGTGCCATCAGTGAGGGTATAGGGCGGCGGGGGTCTGGCAATGAGCAGTTCTTC; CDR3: CAISEGIGRRGSGNEQFF
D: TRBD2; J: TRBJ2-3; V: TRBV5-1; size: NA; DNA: TGCGCCAGCAGCTCTTCGACTAGCGGGAGTGGAGATACGCAGTATTTT; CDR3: CASSSSTSGSGDTQYF
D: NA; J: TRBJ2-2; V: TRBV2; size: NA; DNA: TGTGCCAGCAGTGAAAGGCAGCTAACCGGGGAGCTGTTTTTT; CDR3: CASSERQLTGELFF
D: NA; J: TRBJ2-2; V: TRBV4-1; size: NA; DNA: TGCGCCAGCAGGGGGCCCTTGAACACCGGGGAGCTGTTTTTT; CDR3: CASRGPLNTGELFF
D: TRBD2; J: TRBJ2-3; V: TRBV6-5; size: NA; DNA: TGTGCCAGCAGTCAGCGGGGGGGCCTCATAGATACGCAGTATTTT; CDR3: CASSQRGGLIDTQYF
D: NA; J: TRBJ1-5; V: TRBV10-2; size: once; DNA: TGCGCCAGCAGTGTCCAGGGCATCCAGCCCCAGCATTTT; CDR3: CASSVQGIQPQHF
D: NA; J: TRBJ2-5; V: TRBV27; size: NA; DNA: TGTGCCAGCAGCTCACCGGGACTGGGCCAAGAGACCCAGTACTTC; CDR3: CASSSPGLGQETQYF
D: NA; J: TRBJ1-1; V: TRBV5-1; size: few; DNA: TGCGCCAGCAGCGTGGTGGTGGGCTACACTGAAGCTTTCTTT; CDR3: CASSVVVGYTEAFF
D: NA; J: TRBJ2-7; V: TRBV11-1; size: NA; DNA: TGTGCCAGCAGCTTAGCGAGCACTGCCTACGAGCAGTACTTC; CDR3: CASSLASTAYEQYF
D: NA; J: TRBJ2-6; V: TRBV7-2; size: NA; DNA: TGTGCCAGCAGCCCGGGGCGGGGCTCTGGGGCCAACGTCCTGACTTTC; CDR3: CASSPGRGSGANVLTF
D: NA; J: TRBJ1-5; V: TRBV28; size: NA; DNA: TGTGCCAGCAGTCCCCCGGGGCAGCCCCAGCATTTT; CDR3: CASSPPGQPQHF
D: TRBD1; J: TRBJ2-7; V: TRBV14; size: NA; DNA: TGTGCCAGCAGCCCGACAGGGGCAAGACCCTCCTCCGAGCAGTACTTC; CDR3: CASSPTGARPSSEQYF
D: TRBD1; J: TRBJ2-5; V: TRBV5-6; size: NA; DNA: TGTGCCAGCAGCAAAAGGGGGACAGGTCACTTAATGATCCAAGAGACCCAGTACTTC; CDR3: CASSKRGTGHLMIQETQYF
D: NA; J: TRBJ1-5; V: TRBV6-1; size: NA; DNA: TGTGCCGCCTCACAGGGTAGCAATCAGCCCCAGCATTTT; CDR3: CAASQGSNQPQHF
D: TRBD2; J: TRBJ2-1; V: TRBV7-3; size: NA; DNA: TGTGCCAGCAGCATGCAGCGGGGGGCGTTGTTCTTC; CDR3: CASSMQRGALFF
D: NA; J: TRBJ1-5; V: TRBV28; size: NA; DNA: TGTGCCAGCAGTCTCACTACGGAAGCCCAGCCCCAGCATTTT; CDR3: CASSLTTEAQPQHF
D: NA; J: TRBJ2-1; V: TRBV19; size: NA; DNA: TGTGCCAGTAGTATAAGGTCAGGCGAGCAGTTCTTC; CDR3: CASSIRSGEQFF
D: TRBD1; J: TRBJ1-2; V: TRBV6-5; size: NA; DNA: TGTGCCAGCAGGGGGACAGGGAAGACCTATGGCTACACCTTC; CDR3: CASRGTGKTYGYTF
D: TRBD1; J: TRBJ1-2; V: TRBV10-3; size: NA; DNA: TGTGCCATCAGTGACCCGGGACAGAACTATGGCTACACCTTC; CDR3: CAISDPGQNYGYTF
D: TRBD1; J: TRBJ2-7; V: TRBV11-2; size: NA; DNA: TGTGCCAGCAGCTACAGGGGATCCTACGAGCAGTACTTC; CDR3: CASSYRGSYEQYF
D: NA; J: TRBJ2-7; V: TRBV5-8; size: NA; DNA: TGTGCCAGCAGGACAGGCACCTACGAGCAGTACTTC; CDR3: CASRTGTYEQYF
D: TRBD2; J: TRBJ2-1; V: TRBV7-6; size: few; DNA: TGTGCCAGCAGTAGGACTAGCGGGGGCAATGAGCAGTTCTTC; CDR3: CASSRTSGGNEQFF
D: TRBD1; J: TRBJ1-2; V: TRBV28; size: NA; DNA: TGTGCCAGCAGTACAACCGGGACAGGGATCGCCTATGGCTACACCTTC; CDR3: CASSTTGTGIAYGYTF
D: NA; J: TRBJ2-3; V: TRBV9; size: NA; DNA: TGTGCCAGCAGCGTAGCAGCCTCTACCCCCACAGATACGCAGTATTTT; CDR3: CASSVAASTPTDTQYF
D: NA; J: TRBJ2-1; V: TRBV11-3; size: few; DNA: TGTGCCAGCAGCTCGGGACCCTCCTACAATGAGCAGTTCTTC; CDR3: CASSSGPSYNEQFF
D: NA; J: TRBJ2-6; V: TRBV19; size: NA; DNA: TGTGCCAGTAGTCTTGTCGGCATAGGCTCTGGGGCCAACGTCCTGACTTTC; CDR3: CASSLVGIGSGANVLTF
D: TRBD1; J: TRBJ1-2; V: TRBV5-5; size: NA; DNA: TGTGCCAGCAGCTTGGCGGGACAGCCTAACTATGGCTACACCTTC; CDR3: CASSLAGQPNYGYTF
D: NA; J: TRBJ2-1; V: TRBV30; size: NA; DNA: TGTGCCTGGATTCCCTCCTACAATGAGCAGTTCTTC; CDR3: CAWIPSYNEQFF
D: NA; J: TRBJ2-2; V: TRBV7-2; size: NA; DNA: TGTGCCAGCAGACGGGGGCAGGGAAGGACCGGGGAGCTGTTTTTT; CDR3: CASRRGQGRTGELFF
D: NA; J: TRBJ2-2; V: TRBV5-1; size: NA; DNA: TGCGCCAGCAGAACGGCGAACACCGGGGAGCTGTTTTTT; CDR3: CASRTANTGELFF
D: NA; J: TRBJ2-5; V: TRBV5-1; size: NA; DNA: TGCGCCAGCAGCTTGGAGCCAGGAAAAGAGACCCAGTACTTC; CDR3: CASSLEPGKETQYF
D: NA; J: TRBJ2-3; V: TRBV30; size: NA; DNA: TGTGCTCTCCAAACGGGGGTGACAGATACGCAGTATTTT; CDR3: CALQTGVTDTQYF